The TCR beta chain described here comes from a study of early T cells in non-severe SARS-CoV-2 infection. As for the study in general: Investigators sequenced bulk RNA drawn from unsorted whole blood, and chains remained unpaired.

Broader study findings: Reliance on VDJdb matching favored anti-spike CD8 responses; private and CD4 specificities were missed.

Unique molecular identifiers were added to individual cDNA molecules. TCRdb used MiXCR to reprocess the 5' RACE reads, holding one entry per CDR3 protein. The repertoire consists of roughly 70,000 distinct CDR3 sequences, with 9.5% to 15% occurring once and the leading ten covering around 1.3%. V shed 5 bases and J 4 bases; nucleotides not matched to a gene: 4. Looked up from germline, CDR1 is LNHNV and CDR2 is YYDKDF (reference sequence). The CDR3 consists of 14 residues. This clonotype was found many times. As yet, its antigen is unknown. The sequenced sample was whole blood. This clonotype was sampled from an adult who was a healthcare worker with PCR-confirmed SARS-CoV-2 infection or an uninfected control (not recorded which). The V call is TRBV15, the J call TRBJ2-7; TRBD2 matches 11 bases. The CDR3 reads CATSLGTSGYEQYF. In DNA form, the CDR3 reads TGTGCCACCAGCCTAGGGACTAGCGGTTACGAGCAGTACTTC.